Shown below are 9 T cell receptor beta chains from a single sample sequenced in a study of early T cells in non-severe SARS-CoV-2 infection. Using its own MiXCR run on the 5' RACE reads, TCRdb lists one record per CDR3 protein. The table shows approximately 90,000 distinct CDR3 sequences, with 8% to 13% occurring only once. The input for sequencing was whole blood, taken at baseline. All receptors come from an adult who was a healthcare worker with PCR-confirmed SARS-CoV-2 infection or an uninfected control (not recorded which).

The J gene is TRBJ1-2, the V gene TRBV20-1; 9 bases line up with TRBD1. The V gene end was trimmed by 6 bases and the J gene end by 5 bases; junction bases not matched to a gene: 13. Germline CDR1 DFQATT, CDR2 SNEGSKA (reference sequence). CDR3 size: 15 residues. CDR3 region: CSALNPGQGLYGYTF. DNA for the CDR3: TGCAGTGCCTTAAATCCGGGACAGGGCTTGTATGGCTACACCTTC.

This clonotype was counted between two and nine times. The CDR3 DNA sequence: TGTGCCAGCAGCCCTGAGAGCTCCTATAATTCACCCCTCCACTTT. Encoded protein: CASSPESSYNSPLHF. The genes are TRBV5-6 and TRBJ1-6, with D hard to call. Germline V lookup: CDR1 SGHDT, CDR2 YYEEEE. V lost 4 bases to trimming and J lost 0 bases, with 8 bases between them. The CDR3 contains 15 residues. Drawing the rest from reference TRBV5-6 and TRBJ1-6, the complete variable domain is DAGVTQSPTHLIKTRGQQVTLRCSPKSGHDTVSWYQQALGQGPQFIFQYYEEEERQRGNFPDRFSGHQFPNYSSELNVNALLLGDSALYLCASSPESSYNSPLHFGNGTRLTVT.

This clonotype occurred a few times. This rearrangement joins TRBV10-1 to TRBJ1-2, with 10 bases identical to TRBD1. V shed 4 bases, J shed 7 bases, and the junction held 3 bases outside the gene matches. Germline lookup yields CDR1 WNHNN and CDR2 SYGVQD (reference sequence). The CDR3 is 13 residues long. The CDR3 reads CASSGGQGFGYTF. CDR3 in DNA: TGCGCCAGCAGTGGGGGACAGGGGTTTGGCTACACCTTC.

This clonotype was picked up many times. The genes are TRBV6-5 and TRBJ1-2; D not certain. In germline, CDR1 is MNHEY, CDR2 SVGAGI. CDR3 size: 14 residues. V was cut by 0 bases and J by 1 base, with 6 bases left in between. The DNA of the CDR3 is TGTGCCAGCAGTTACTCGCAGAGTAACTATGGCTACACCTTC. Translation gives CASSYSQSNYGYTF.

The chain's CDR3 is CATSEPTGGNEKLFF. CDR3 DNA sequence: TGTGCCACCAGTGAGCCGACAGGGGGTAATGAAAAACTGTTTTTT. This chain links TRBV24-1 with TRBJ1-4; 9 bases are a match to TRBD1. The ends lost 4 bases at V and 4 bases at J; junction bases unmatched: 3. The CDR3 spans 15 residues. Per germline, CDR1 KGHDR and CDR2 SFDVKD.

The V gene is TRBV25-1, the J gene TRBJ2-7; 8 bases are a match to TRBD1. This CDR3 has 15 amino acids. Looked up from germline, CDR1 is MGHDK and CDR2 is SYGVNS. V shed 4 bases, J shed 3 bases, and the junction held 8 bases outside the gene matches. CDR3 sequence: CASSVPGTGHYEQYF. CDR3 nucleotide sequence: TGTGCCAGCAGTGTACCCGGGACAGGACACTACGAGCAGTACTTC.

This clonotype was seen a few times. This chain joins TRBV2 and TRBJ2-7; perhaps TRBD1 as D (6 bases). The germline gives CDR1 SNHLY, CDR2 FYNNEI. V was clipped by 6 bases and J by 0 bases, with 12 bases between them. This CDR3 has 14 residues. CDR3 coding DNA: TGTGCCAGCAGGGGGACACAGGTCTCCTACGAGCAGTACTTC. Translated, it gives CASRGTQVSYEQYF.

This clonotype was found many times. The chain recombines TRBV4-2 with TRBJ1-4, with a tentative D call TRBD1 (5 bases). Germline V gene data show CDR1 as LGHNA and CDR2 as YNFKEQ. The CDR3 runs to 17 residues. Trimming left V 2 bases short and J 0 bases short, with 13 bases between. CDR3 amino acids: CASSQLRTGATNEKLFF. CDR3 nucleotides: TGTGCCAGCAGCCAACTCAGAACAGGTGCAACTAATGAAAAACTGTTTTTT.

The chain carries TRBV7-9 and TRBJ2-1, with no clear D. The CDR3 spans 13 residues. The germline V and J ends were trimmed by 1 base and 7 bases, with 8 bases remaining between them. The germline V gene has CDR1 SEHNR and CDR2 FQNEAQ (reference sequence). The CDR3 coding sequence is TGTGCCAGCAGCTTAGACTGGAGAAATGAGCAGTTCTTC. Protein sequence: CASSLDWRNEQFF.